Listed below are T cell receptor beta chains from one sample, sequenced in a study of CD8 T cells in Susac syndrome. MiXCR, run by TCRdb on the immunoSEQ multiplex PCR reads, gives a single entry per CDR3 protein. The table lists around 56,000 distinct CDR3 sequences, roughly nine tenths of them singletons. Sequencing was performed on CD8+ T cells from PBMCs. The source of these receptors is a human donor in good health. CDR3s include the opening cysteine and the closing phenylalanine or tryptophan. D genes are given only for firm matches. For some rows the clone size is stated as once, few or many, or as a class when expanded; others skip it.

abundance: -
j_gene: TRBJ2-7
d_gene: -
v_gene: TRBV11-2
CDR3nt: TGTGCCAGCAGCTTAGCCGTTGGGGGGTGGGGGCTGGGCGAGCAGTACTTC
CDR3aa: CASSLAVGGWGLGEQYF

abundance: few
j_gene: TRBJ2-2
d_gene: -
v_gene: TRBV6-1
CDR3nt: TGTGCCAGCAGTAGACTTAACACCGGGGAGCTGTTTTTT
CDR3aa: CASSRLNTGELFF

abundance: -
j_gene: TRBJ2-3
d_gene: TRBD2
v_gene: TRBV5-1
CDR3nt: TGCGCCAGCAGCTTGGAACTAGCGGGGCCTAGCACAGATACGCAGTATTTT
CDR3aa: CASSLELAGPSTDTQYF

abundance: -
j_gene: TRBJ2-6
d_gene: -
v_gene: TRBV19
CDR3nt: TGTGCCACCACCCAGTTGGGGGCCAACGTCCTGACTTTC
CDR3aa: CATTQLGANVLTF

abundance: -
j_gene: TRBJ2-2
d_gene: -
v_gene: TRBV27
CDR3nt: TGTGCCAGCAGTTCCCCCTTCCCCGGGGAGCTGTTTTTT
CDR3aa: CASSSPFPGELFF

abundance: -
j_gene: TRBJ1-2
d_gene: TRBD1
v_gene: TRBV24-1
CDR3nt: TGTGCCACCCCCATCGGGACAGGGGACTATGGCTACACCTTC
CDR3aa: CATPIGTGDYGYTF

abundance: -
j_gene: TRBJ2-3
d_gene: TRBD2
v_gene: TRBV9
CDR3nt: TGTGCCAGCAGCGCTGGGATTAGCGGGGAAGGAGATACGCAGTATTTT
CDR3aa: CASSAGISGEGDTQYF

abundance: -
j_gene: TRBJ1-1
d_gene: -
v_gene: TRBV5-5
CDR3nt: TGTGCCAGCAGCTTGGGACAGAGGAACACTGAAGCTTTCTTT
CDR3aa: CASSLGQRNTEAFF

abundance: -
j_gene: TRBJ2-7
d_gene: -
v_gene: TRBV20-1
CDR3nt: TGCAGTGCGACATACAGGGAAACCTACGAGCAGTACTTC
CDR3aa: CSATYRETYEQYF

abundance: -
j_gene: TRBJ2-1
d_gene: TRBD1
v_gene: TRBV7-9
CDR3nt: TGTGCCAGCAGCAGCCGGGACAGTTACAATGAGCAGTTCTTC
CDR3aa: CASSSRDSYNEQFF

abundance: -
j_gene: TRBJ2-4
d_gene: -
v_gene: TRBV28
CDR3nt: TGTGCCAGCAGTTTATCCCCTGGGGGGGCCTTAGCCAAAAACATTCAGTACTTC
CDR3aa: CASSLSPGGALAKNIQYF

abundance: once
j_gene: TRBJ1-2
d_gene: -
v_gene: TRBV27
CDR3nt: TGTGCCAGCAGTTTCGGCAGGGCCAACTATGGCTACACCTTC
CDR3aa: CASSFGRANYGYTF

abundance: once
j_gene: TRBJ2-5
d_gene: -
v_gene: TRBV5-1
CDR3nt: TGCGCCAGCAGCTGGGGGGACAGCGTGCAAGAGACCCAGTACTTC
CDR3aa: CASSWGDSVQETQYF

abundance: -
j_gene: TRBJ1-1
d_gene: -
v_gene: TRBV4-2
CDR3nt: TGTGCCAGCAGCCAAGTTAGGGACTATCCTGAAGCTTTCTTT
CDR3aa: CASSQVRDYPEAFF

abundance: -
j_gene: TRBJ2-1
d_gene: TRBD2
v_gene: TRBV27
CDR3nt: TGTGCCAGCAGTACTAGCGGGGGGGCCTACAATGAGCAGTTCTTC
CDR3aa: CASSTSGGAYNEQFF

abundance: -
j_gene: TRBJ1-2
d_gene: -
v_gene: TRBV27
CDR3nt: TGTGCCAGCAGTCCTAGGACCCAGGATCCCTCTTACGGCTACACCTTC
CDR3aa: CASSPRTQDPSYGYTF

abundance: -
j_gene: TRBJ2-5
d_gene: -
v_gene: TRBV5-6
CDR3nt: TGTGCCAGCAGCCGTGGAGGGGTCATCCAAGAGACCCAGTACTTC
CDR3aa: CASSRGGVIQETQYF

abundance: -
j_gene: TRBJ2-3
d_gene: -
v_gene: TRBV5-6
CDR3nt: TGTGCCAGCAGCTTGCGGGCAGTGAGCACAGATACGCAGTATTTT
CDR3aa: CASSLRAVSTDTQYF

abundance: -
j_gene: TRBJ2-1
d_gene: -
v_gene: TRBV6-2/TRBV6-3
CDR3nt: TGTGCCAGCAGTTCCCTCCCGGGGCGTTCCTACAATGAGCAGTTCTTC
CDR3aa: CASSSLPGRSYNEQFF

abundance: -
j_gene: TRBJ2-3
d_gene: -
v_gene: TRBV12-3/TRBV12-4
CDR3nt: TGTGCCAGCAGTTTAGCGGACACAGATACGCAGTATTTT
CDR3aa: CASSLADTDTQYF

abundance: -
j_gene: TRBJ1-6
d_gene: -
v_gene: TRBV10-3
CDR3nt: TGTGCCATCAGTGATTATGACAGAAGTAATTCACCCCTCCACTTT
CDR3aa: CAISDYDRSNSPLHF

abundance: once
j_gene: TRBJ2-7
d_gene: TRBD1
v_gene: TRBV6-6
CDR3nt: TGTGCCAGCACCTCAACAGGGGGCCACTCCTACGAGCAGTACTTC
CDR3aa: CASTSTGGHSYEQYF

abundance: -
j_gene: TRBJ2-2
d_gene: -
v_gene: TRBV6-5
CDR3nt: TGTGCCAGCAGTTTAATTCCGGGAACTTTCACCGGGGAGCTGTTTTTT
CDR3aa: CASSLIPGTFTGELFF

abundance: -
j_gene: TRBJ2-2
d_gene: -
v_gene: TRBV7-3
CDR3nt: TGTGCCAGCAGCGGCCCGAGAACCGGGGAGCTGCTTTTT
CDR3aa: CASSGPRTGELLF